This T cell receptor (beta chain) was found in a study of human T cells and chemical hapten exposure. For the study at large: Readings were taken at 6 days from patch tests that had applied 0.01% DPC to the upper back.

Study results and limitations: As patch test score rose, PT1 expanded TCR counts tended to rise as well.

The sample holds many counts of this clonotype. What it binds is unknown. As for time point: patch test 1, 2 weeks after DPC sensitization. Sample treatment: therapeutic diphenylcyclopropenone sensitization with weekly scalp DPC. The donor pool consisted of alopecia patients aged 18 to 70 years, considered suitable for DPC. The library labeled individual cDNA molecules by adding unique molecular identifiers to them. TCRdb called the RACE reads again in MiXCR, with one record for every CDR3 protein. This sample has 300,000 to 350,000 distinct CDR3 sequences; 5.5% to 8% occur once, and the top ten carry 8% to 9%. Deletions cut 8 bases from V and 10 bases from J, with 18 bases between. The CDR3 extends over 13 amino acids. Germline CDR1 reads SEHNR; CDR2 reads FQNEAQ (reference sequence).

The J gene is TRBJ2-1, the V gene TRBV7-9, with D possibly TRBD2 on 5 matching bases. The receptor was isolated from a woman aged 18-29 years with alopecia areata. Some clones in this sample may be carry-over from other donors' samples. The specimen was whole blood, collected in connection with sensitization to the hapten diphenylcyclopropenone (DPC). CDR3 sequence reads: CASLDVRVLEQFF. The DNA for the CDR3 is TGTGCCAGCCTTGACGTGAGGGTATTGGAGCAGTTCTTC.